What follows are 17 T cell receptor beta chains derived from one specimen sequenced in a study of cytomegalovirus exposure and HLA in healthy donors. Assay: immunoSEQ multiplex PCR; the TCRdb copy retains only in-frame clones and omits some. The sample shows about 56,000 clones, about 92% of them seen only once. The sample was PBMCs. All receptors come from a woman between 18 and 29 years old in good health and CMV-seropositive.

In this sample, this clone turned up a few times. The chain carries TRBV19 and TRBJ1-1; no clear D gene. V dropped 4 bases and J dropped 3 bases, with 12 bases sitting between them. The germline gives CDR1 LNHDA, CDR2 SQIVND (reference sequence). The CDR3 runs 14 residues. The CDR3 protein is CASSKNLIYTEAFF. The CDR3 DNA is TGTGCCAGTAGTAAAAACTTGATCTACACTGAAGCTTTCTTT.

The chain couples TRBV5-4 to TRBJ1-1; tentative D call: TRBD1 (6 bases). The V gene's germline CDR1 is SGHNT and CDR2 YYREEE (reference sequence). The CDR3 totals 15 residues. V was cut by 6 bases and J by 1 base, with 16 bases left in between. CDR3 sequence: CASTFEGRGNTEAFF. In DNA form, the CDR3 reads TGTGCCAGCACCTTTGAGGGCAGGGGGAACACTGAAGCTTTCTTT.

The CDR3 bases are TGTGCCAGCTCACACGCGACTAGCGGGGGCCCTAACACCGGGGAGCTGTTTTTT. This sequence encodes CASSHATSGGPNTGELFF. The chain carries TRBV18 and TRBJ2-2; 12 bases map to TRBD2. V lost 4 bases and J lost 2; bases outside the gene matches: 8. The length of the CDR3 is 18 residues. CDR1 and CDR2 from the germline V gene are KGHSH and LQKENI.

The chain carries TRBV6-1 and TRBJ1-2, with D perhaps TRBD1 (5 bases). CDR3 size: 14 residues. V was pared by 6 bases and J by 7 bases, with 18 bases between. Germline CDR1 is MNHNS and CDR2 is SASEGT. CDR3 loop: CASRPGGAGGGYTF. Here the CDR3 DNA reads TGTGCCAGCAGGCCGGGAGGGGCGGGGGGTGGCTACACCTTC.

V usage is TRBV7-6 and J usage is TRBJ1-5; D is perhaps TRBD1 (5 bases). The CDR3 extends over 15 amino acids. Germline V gene lookup returns CDR1 SGHVS and CDR2 FNYEAQ. V was shortened by 1 base and J by 7 bases, with 14 bases between the two germline ends. The CDR3 region has the DNA TGTGCCAGCAGCTTAGGGGGGGAAGCAGGACAGCCCCAGCATTTT. This encodes CASSLGGEAGQPQHF. The full variable domain, in which reference TRBV7-6 and TRBJ1-5 provide the parts outside the CDR3, is GAGVSQSPRYKVTKRGQDVALRCDPISGHVSLYWYRQALGQGPEFLTYFNYEAQQDKSGLPNDRFSAERPEGSISTLTIQRTEQRDSAMYRCASSLGGEAGQPQHFGDGTRLSIL.

This CDR3 is CAWSAGGETQYF. The DNA of the CDR3 is TGTGCCTGGAGCGCGGGGGGAGAGACCCAGTACTTC. The rearrangement links TRBV30 to TRBJ2-5; 8 bases agree with TRBD2. CDR3 size: 12 residues. Trimming cost V 3 bases and J 4 bases; bases outside gene matches: 1. Germline values: CDR1 GTSNPN, CDR2 SVGIG (reference sequence).

The J gene is TRBJ1-4, the V gene TRBV7-9; tentatively, D is TRBD1 (5 bases). The CDR3 extends over 13 amino acids. Germline V gene sequence: CDR1 SEHNR, CDR2 FQNEAQ (reference sequence). The germline V and J ends were trimmed by 3 bases and 8 bases, with 10 bases remaining between them. The CDR3 sequence is CASSLEQAEKLFF. The CDR3 DNA reads as TGTGCCAGCAGCTTGGAACAGGCCGAAAAACTGTTTTTT.

The J gene is TRBJ1-3, the V gene TRBV7-8; D not resolved. Trimming cost V 0 bases and J 4 bases, with 13 bases left between them. Germline assignment: CDR1 SGHVS and CDR2 FQNEAQ. The CDR3 covers 16 residues. As DNA, the CDR3 is TGTGCCAGCAGCTTAGCGGTAGTGGGAGGAGGAAACACCATATATTTT. Encoded protein: CASSLAVVGGGNTIYF.

This chain uses TRBV6-5 with TRBJ2-7; TRBD1 matches 7 bases. Germline CDR1 is MNHEY and CDR2 is SVGAGI. CDR3 length: 13 residues. V gave up 5 bases and J gave up 4 bases; unmatched junction bases: 5. The chain's CDR3 is CASSRGQKYEQYF. The CDR3 region has the DNA TGTGCCAGCAGTCGGGGACAGAAGTACGAGCAGTACTTC.

This clone has only one observation. This sequence joins TRBV7-8 and TRBJ1-1; D not resolved. CDR1 SGHVS and CDR2 FQNEAQ come from the germline V gene. This CDR3 spans 14 amino acids. Trimming took 8 bases from V and 3 from J, leaving 16 bases between them. The CDR3 sequence is CASVESGQDTEAFF. In DNA form, the CDR3 reads TGTGCCAGCGTTGAATCGGGTCAAGACACTGAAGCTTTCTTT.

The rearrangement links TRBV27 to TRBJ1-3, with 10 bases identical to TRBD1. CDR1 and CDR2 from the germline V gene are MNHEY and SMNVEV (reference sequence). This CDR3 region has 15 residues. V trimming: 3 bases; J trimming: 4 bases; junction bases outside the gene matches: 3. The CDR3 protein is CASSLGQGPGNTIYF. CDR3 in DNA: TGTGCCAGCAGTTTGGGACAGGGGCCGGGAAACACCATATATTTT.

The chain recombines TRBV5-4 with TRBJ2-5; D unresolved. This CDR3 is 14 amino acids long. Germline V lookup: CDR1 SGHNT, CDR2 YYREEE (reference sequence). V lost 3 bases to trimming and J lost 4 bases, with 13 bases between them. In nucleotides, the CDR3 is TGTGCCAGCAGCTCATCAGGTGGCTTAGAGACCCAGTACTTC. Residues: CASSSSGGLETQYF.

The gene calls are TRBV18 and TRBJ2-5, with 10 bases matching TRBD1. The CDR3 length is 15 residues. The trim removed 3 bases at V and 5 bases at J, leaving 6 bases unmatched. Germline assignment: CDR1 KGHSH and CDR2 LQKENI. CDR3 bases: TGTGCCAGCTCACCGGTTCAGGGACAGGGGGAGACCCAGTACTTC. Amino acids: CASSPVQGQGETQYF.

J is TRBJ2-7 and V is TRBV6-6; 8 bases match TRBD1. Germline V gene sequence: CDR1 MNHNY, CDR2 SVGAGI (reference sequence). The V segment lost 5 bases and the J segment 4 bases; nucleotides outside the gene matches: 10. The CDR3 sequence is 15 residues long. The CDR3 spells CASSADRGPGYEQYF. The CDR3 nucleotides are TGTGCCAGCAGTGCCGACAGGGGACCTGGATACGAGCAGTACTTC.

The chain is built from TRBV2 and TRBJ1-5; 7 bases agree with TRBD1. CDR3 length: 16 residues. Germline trimming cut 1 base from V and 6 bases from J; bases unmatched to any gene: 9. Germline V gene sequence: CDR1 SNHLY, CDR2 FYNNEI. The CDR3 region has the DNA TGTGCCAGCAGTGAAGGGACAGGAGGAGTAGGTCAGCCCCAGCATTTT. This encodes CASSEGTGGVGQPQHF.

The genes are TRBV11-3 and TRBJ2-2, with 7 bases fitting TRBD2. CDR1 is SGHNT, CDR2 YENEEA, per germline. Trimming took 6 bases from V and 5 from J; bases not matched to a gene: 3. This CDR3 has 13 residues. The CDR3, as DNA: TGTGCCAGCAGTCTCGGGGGGACCGGGGAGCTGTTTTTT. It specifies CASSLGGTGELFF. Full variable domain (missing parts from reference TRBV11-3 and TRBJ2-2): EAGVVQSPRYKIIEKKQPVAFWCNPISGHNTLYWYLQNLGQGPELLIRYENEEAVDDSQLPKDRFSAERLKGVDSTLKIQPAELGDSAVYLCASSLGGTGELFFGEGSRLTVL.

The chain employs TRBV27 and TRBJ2-7; D possibly corresponds to TRBD2 (7 bases). CDR1 MNHEY and CDR2 SMNVEV come from the germline V gene (reference sequence). This CDR3 is built from 16 residues. V was clipped by 6 bases and J by 0 bases, with 18 bases between them. In DNA form, the CDR3 reads TGTGCCAGCAGCCAAGATCGGGGGGACAACTCCTACGAGCAGTACTTC. Its protein product is CASSQDRGDNSYEQYF.